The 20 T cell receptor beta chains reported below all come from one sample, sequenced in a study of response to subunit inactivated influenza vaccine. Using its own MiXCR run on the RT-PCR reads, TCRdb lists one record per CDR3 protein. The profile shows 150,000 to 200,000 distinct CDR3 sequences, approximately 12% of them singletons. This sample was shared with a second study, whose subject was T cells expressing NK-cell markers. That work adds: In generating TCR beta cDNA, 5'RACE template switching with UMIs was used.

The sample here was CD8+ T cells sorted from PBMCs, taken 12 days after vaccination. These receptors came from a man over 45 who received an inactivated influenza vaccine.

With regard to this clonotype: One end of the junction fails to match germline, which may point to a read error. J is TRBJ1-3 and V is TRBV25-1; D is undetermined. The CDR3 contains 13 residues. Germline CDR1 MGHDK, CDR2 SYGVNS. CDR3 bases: TGTGCCAGCAGAGCGTACGACCTCAAAAAGCGGATTTTT. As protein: CASRAYDLKKRIF.

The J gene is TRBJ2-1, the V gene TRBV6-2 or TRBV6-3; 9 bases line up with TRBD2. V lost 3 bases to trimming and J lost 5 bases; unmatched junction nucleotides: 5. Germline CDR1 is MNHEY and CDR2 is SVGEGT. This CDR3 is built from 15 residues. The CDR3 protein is CASSYSLAGHNEQFF. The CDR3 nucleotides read TGTGCCAGCAGTTATTCTCTAGCGGGGCACAATGAGCAGTTCTTC.

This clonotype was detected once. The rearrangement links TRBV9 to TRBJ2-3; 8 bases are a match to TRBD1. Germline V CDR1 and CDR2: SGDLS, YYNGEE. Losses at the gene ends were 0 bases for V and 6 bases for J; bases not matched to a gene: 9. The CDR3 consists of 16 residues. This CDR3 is CASSVVGQGGGDTQYF. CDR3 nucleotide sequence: TGTGCCAGCAGCGTAGTAGGACAGGGCGGTGGGGATACGCAGTATTTT. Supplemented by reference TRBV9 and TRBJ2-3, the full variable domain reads DSGVTQTPKHLITATGQRVTLRCSPRSGDLSVYWYQQSLDQGLQFLIQYYNGEERAKGNILERFSAQQFPDLHSELNLSSLELGDSALYFCASSVVGQGGGDTQYFGPGTRLTVL.

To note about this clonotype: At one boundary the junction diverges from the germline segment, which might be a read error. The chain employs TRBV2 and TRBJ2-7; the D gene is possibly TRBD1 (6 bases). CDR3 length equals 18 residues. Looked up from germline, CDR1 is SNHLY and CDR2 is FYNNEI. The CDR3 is CAISQMPLPQGPDDEQYF. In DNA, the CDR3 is TGTGCCATCAGTCAAATGCCGCTACCACAGGGTCCAGATGACGAGCAGTACTTC.

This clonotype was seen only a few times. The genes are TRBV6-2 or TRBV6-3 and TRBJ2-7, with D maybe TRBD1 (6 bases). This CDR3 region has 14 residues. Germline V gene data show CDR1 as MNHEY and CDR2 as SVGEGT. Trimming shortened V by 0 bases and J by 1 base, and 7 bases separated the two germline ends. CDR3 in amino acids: CASSYSGHSYEQYF. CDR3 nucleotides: TGTGCCAGCAGTTACTCGGGACATTCCTACGAGCAGTACTTC.

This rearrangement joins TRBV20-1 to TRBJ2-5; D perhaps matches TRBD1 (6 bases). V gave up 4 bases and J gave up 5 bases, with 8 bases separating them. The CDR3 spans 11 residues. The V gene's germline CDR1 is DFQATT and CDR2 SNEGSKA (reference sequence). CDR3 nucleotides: TGCAGTGCTACTACAGGGGAGACCCAGTACTTC. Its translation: CSATTGETQYF.

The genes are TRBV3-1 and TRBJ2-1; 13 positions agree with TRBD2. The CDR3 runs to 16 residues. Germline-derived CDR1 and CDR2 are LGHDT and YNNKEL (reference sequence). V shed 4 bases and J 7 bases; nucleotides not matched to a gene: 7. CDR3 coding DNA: TGTGCCAGCAGCCGTAAACTAGCGGGAGGGCCTAATGAGCAGTTCTTC. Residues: CASSRKLAGGPNEQFF.

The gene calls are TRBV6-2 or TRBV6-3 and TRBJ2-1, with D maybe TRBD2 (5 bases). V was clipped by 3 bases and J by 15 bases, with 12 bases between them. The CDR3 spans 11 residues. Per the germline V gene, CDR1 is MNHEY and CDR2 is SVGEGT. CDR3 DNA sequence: TGTGCCAGCAGTTATCCGGGGATACGGTTCTTC. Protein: CASSYPGIRFF.

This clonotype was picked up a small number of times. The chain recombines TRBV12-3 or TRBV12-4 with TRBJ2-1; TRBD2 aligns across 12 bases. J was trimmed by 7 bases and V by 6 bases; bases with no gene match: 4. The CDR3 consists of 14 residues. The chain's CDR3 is CASSRTSGINEQFF. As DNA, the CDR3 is TGTGCCAGCAGCCGGACTAGCGGGATAAATGAGCAGTTCTTC.

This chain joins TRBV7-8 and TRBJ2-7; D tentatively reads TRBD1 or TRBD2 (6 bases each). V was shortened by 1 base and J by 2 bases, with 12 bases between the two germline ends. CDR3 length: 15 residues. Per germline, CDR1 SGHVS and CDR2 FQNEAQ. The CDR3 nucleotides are TGTGCCAGCAGCTTAGTTGGAGGGGGAACCTACGAGCAGTACTTC. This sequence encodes CASSLVGGGTYEQYF. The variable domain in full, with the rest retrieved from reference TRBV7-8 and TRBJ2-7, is GAGVSQSPRYKVAKRGQDVALRCDPISGHVSLFWYQQALGQGPEFLTYFQNEAQLDKSGLPSDRFFAERPEGSVSTLKIQRTQQEDSAVYLCASSLVGGGTYEQYFGPGTRLTVT.

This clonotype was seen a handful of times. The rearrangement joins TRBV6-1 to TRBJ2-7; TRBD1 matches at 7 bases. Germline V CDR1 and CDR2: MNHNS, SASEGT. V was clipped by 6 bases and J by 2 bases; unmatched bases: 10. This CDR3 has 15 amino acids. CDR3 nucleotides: TGTGCCAGCAGGGAAACAGGGGCCGGACCCTACGAGCAGTACTTC. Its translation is CASRETGAGPYEQYF.

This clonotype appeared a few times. CDR3 coding DNA: TGCAGTGCTAGAGATCCCGGGGAAACTAGCGGGAGTTTCTACAATGAGCAGTTCTTC. Encoded protein: CSARDPGETSGSFYNEQFF. V is TRBV20-1 and J is TRBJ2-1; 11 bases fit TRBD2. Germline lookup yields CDR1 DFQATT and CDR2 SNEGSKA (reference sequence). The V and J ends lost 0 bases and 3 bases, in that order; junction bases with no gene match: 13. The CDR3 spans 19 residues.

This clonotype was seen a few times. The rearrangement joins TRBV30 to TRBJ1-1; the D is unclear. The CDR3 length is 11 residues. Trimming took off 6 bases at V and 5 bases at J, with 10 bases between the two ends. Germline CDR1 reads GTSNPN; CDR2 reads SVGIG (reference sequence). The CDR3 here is CACRLGTEAFF. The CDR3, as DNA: TGTGCCTGCCGACTGGGGACTGAAGCTTTCTTT.

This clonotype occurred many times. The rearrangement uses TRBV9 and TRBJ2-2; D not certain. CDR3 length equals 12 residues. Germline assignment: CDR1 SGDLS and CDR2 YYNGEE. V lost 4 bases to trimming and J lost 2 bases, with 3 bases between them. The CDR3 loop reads CASSTNTGELFF. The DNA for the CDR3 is TGTGCCAGCAGCACCAACACCGGGGAGCTGTTTTTT.

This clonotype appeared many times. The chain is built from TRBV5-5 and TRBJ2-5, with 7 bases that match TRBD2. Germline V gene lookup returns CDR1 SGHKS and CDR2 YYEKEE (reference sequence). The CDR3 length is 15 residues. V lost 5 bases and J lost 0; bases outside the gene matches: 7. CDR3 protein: CASSPGGRYQETQYF. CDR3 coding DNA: TGTGCCAGCAGTCCCGGGGGGAGGTACCAAGAGACCCAGTACTTC. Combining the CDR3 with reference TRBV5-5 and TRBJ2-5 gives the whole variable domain DAGVTQSPTHLIKTRGQQVTLRCSPISGHKSVSWYQQVLGQGPQFIFQYYEKEERGRGNFPDRFSARQFPNYSSELNVNALLLGDSALYLCASSPGGRYQETQYFGPGTRLLVL.

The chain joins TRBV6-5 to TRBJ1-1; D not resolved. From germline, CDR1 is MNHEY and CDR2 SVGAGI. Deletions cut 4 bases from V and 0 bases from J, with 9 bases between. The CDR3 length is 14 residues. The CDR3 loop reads CASSLHPMNTEAFF. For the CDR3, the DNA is TGTGCCAGCAGTTTACACCCGATGAACACTGAAGCTTTCTTT.

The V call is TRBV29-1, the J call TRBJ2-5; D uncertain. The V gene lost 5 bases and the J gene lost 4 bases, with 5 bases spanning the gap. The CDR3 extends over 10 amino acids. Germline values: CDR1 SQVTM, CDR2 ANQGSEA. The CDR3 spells CSVPLETQYF. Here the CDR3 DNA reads TGCAGCGTTCCCTTAGAGACCCAGTACTTC.

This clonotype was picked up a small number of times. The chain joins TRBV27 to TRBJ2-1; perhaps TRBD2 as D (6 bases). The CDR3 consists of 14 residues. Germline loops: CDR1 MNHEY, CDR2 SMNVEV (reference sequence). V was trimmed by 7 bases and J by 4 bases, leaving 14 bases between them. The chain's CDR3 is CASTRAGSYNEQFF. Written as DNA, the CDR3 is TGTGCCAGCACCCGGGCGGGGTCATACAATGAGCAGTTCTTC.

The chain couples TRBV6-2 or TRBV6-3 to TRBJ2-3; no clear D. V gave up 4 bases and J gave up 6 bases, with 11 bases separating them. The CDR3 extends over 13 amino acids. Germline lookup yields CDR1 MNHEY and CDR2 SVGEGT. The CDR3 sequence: CASSSLDLDTQYF. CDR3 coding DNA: TGTGCCAGCAGTTCCCTGGACCTGGATACGCAGTATTTT.

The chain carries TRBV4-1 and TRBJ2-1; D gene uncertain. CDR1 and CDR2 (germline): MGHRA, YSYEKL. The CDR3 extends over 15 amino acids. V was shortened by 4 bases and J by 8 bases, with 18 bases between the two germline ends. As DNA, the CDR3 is TGCGCCAGCAGCCCCCAAGCAACGGGCGTCGATGAGCAGTTCTTC. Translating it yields CASSPQATGVDEQFF.